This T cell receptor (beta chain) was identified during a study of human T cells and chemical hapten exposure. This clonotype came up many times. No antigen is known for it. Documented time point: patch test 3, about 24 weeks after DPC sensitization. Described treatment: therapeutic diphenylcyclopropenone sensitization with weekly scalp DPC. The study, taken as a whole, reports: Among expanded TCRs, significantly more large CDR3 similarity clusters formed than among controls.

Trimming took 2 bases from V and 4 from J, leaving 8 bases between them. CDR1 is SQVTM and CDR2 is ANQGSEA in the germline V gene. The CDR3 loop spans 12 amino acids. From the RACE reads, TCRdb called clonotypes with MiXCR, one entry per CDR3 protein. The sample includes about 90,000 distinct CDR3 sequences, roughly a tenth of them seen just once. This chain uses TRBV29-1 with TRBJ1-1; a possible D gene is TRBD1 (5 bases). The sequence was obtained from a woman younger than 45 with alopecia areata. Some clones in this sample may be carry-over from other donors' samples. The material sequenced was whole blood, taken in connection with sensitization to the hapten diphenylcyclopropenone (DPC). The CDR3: CSVESRATEAFF. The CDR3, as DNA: TGCAGCGTTGAAAGCAGGGCCACTGAAGCTTTCTTT.